These T cell receptor beta chains were read from a single sample in a study of tumor-infiltrating lymphocytes in primary liver carcinoma. MiXCR was run by TCRdb on the multiplex PCR reads, yielding one entry per CDR3 protein. The table shows about 130,000 distinct CDR3 sequences, with 64% occurring only once. Material: liver tumor tissue from sampling region 3. These receptors were taken from a woman in her sixties with primary liver carcinoma and hepatitis B virus infection. The CDR3 runs from the conserved cysteine through the conserved F or W. A D gene is named only where the DNA matches it firmly. The size entry is marked missing in some rows and otherwise reads once, few, many or a size class.

size | J | V | D | length | CDR3 | DNA
NA | TRBJ2-3 | TRBV12-3/TRBV12-4 | NA | 15 | CASSRDQSFTDTQYF | TGTGCCAGCAGCCGCGACCAGTCCTTCACAGATACGCAGTATTTT
NA | TRBJ2-1 | TRBV28 | NA | 12 | CASTMATSEQFF | TGTGCCAGCACTATGGCGACATCTGAGCAGTTCTTT
NA | TRBJ2-1 | TRBV27 | NA | 18 | CASSTRTATSSSYNEQFF | TGTGCCAGCAGTACCCGGACAGCTACTTCAAGCTCCTACAATGAGCAGTTCTTC
once | TRBJ2-5 | TRBV11-2 | NA | 12 | CASSHLAETQYF | TGTGCCAGCAGCCACCTCGCAGAGACGCAGTACTTC
NA | TRBJ1-1 | TRBV6-5 | NA | 13 | CASSFSVGTEAFF | TGTGCCAGCAGTTTCTCGGTGGGCACTGAAGCTTTCTTT
NA | TRBJ1-1 | TRBV28 | NA | 13 | CASHSAVWTEAFF | TGTGCCAGTCACTCCGCCGTCTGGACTGAAGCTTTCTTT
NA | TRBJ1-2 | TRBV6-5 | NA | 14 | CVSSLGHEYYGYTF | TGTGTCAGCAGTTTGGGACACGAATACTATGGCTACACCTTC
NA | TRBJ2-7 | TRBV11-2 | NA | 14 | CASIHQRVGGEQYF | TGTGCCAGCATCCACCAGAGAGTGGGTGGCGAGCAGTACTTC
NA | TRBJ2-6 | TRBV11-3 | NA | 16 | CASSSEGTGGVNVLTF | TGTGCCAGCAGCTCTGAAGGGACGGGTGGGGTCAACGTCCTAACTTTC
many | TRBJ2-7 | TRBV6-1 | NA | 15 | CASSEQAGTFYEQYF | TGTGCCAGCAGTGAACAAGCGGGTACCTTCTACGAGCAGTACTTC
NA | TRBJ1-2 | TRBV6-6 | TRBD1 | 11 | CVRSQTGGNTF | TGTGTCAGGAGTCAGACAGGGGGTAACACCTTC
NA | TRBJ2-5 | TRBV5-6 | TRBD2 | 17 | CASSRGGTFVYQETQYF | TGTGCCAGCAGCAGGGGAGGGACTTTCGTGTACCAAGAGACTCAGTACTTC
few | TRBJ2-7 | TRBV28 | NA | 13 | CASSSTAIYEQYF | TGTGCCAGCAGCTCTACAGCAATCTACGAGCAGTACTTC
few | TRBJ2-1 | TRBV28 | NA | 14 | CASADSGPCNEQFF | TGTGCCAGCGCCGACAGCGGGCCATGCAATGAGCAGTTCTTC
few | TRBJ2-7 | TRBV7-9 | TRBD2 | 16 | CASSLGLAGRSYEQYF | TGTGCCAGCAGCTTAGGACTAGCGGGGCGCTCCTACGAGCAGTACTTC
NA | TRBJ2-3 | TRBV11-2 | TRBD2 | 16 | CASKLLPAGEVDTQYF | TGTGCCAGTAAGTTGCTCCCAGCGGGAGAGGTAGATACGCAGTATTTT
NA | TRBJ2-5 | TRBV7-8 | NA | 14 | CASSALGEKETQYF | TGTGCCAGCAGCGCCCTAGGGGAGAAGGAGACCCAGTACTTC
NA | TRBJ2-7 | TRBV4-1 | NA | 13 | CASRGNDRYDQYF | TGCGCCAGCAGGGGGAACGACCGCTACGATCAGTACTTC
many | TRBJ2-7 | TRBV6-6 | TRBD1 | 15 | CASSYSGTGDYEQYF | TGTGCCAGCAGTTACTCAGGGACAGGGGACTACGAGCAGTACTTC
many | TRBJ1-5 | TRBV12-3/TRBV12-4 | TRBD1 | 17 | CASRPSGTGVGNQPQHF | TGTGCCAGCAGGCCCTCCGGGACAGGGGTTGGGAATCAGCCCCAGCATTTT
NA | TRBJ2-1 | TRBV12-3/TRBV12-4 | NA | 16 | CASSLDSIAVAHEQLF | TGTGCCAGCAGTTTAGATAGCATAGCCGTAGCCCATGAGCAGCTCTTC
NA | TRBJ2-7 | TRBV11-2 | NA | 13 | CPSSPEGVREHYF | TGTCCCAGCAGCCCAGAGGGGGTCCGGGAGCACTACTTC
NA | TRBJ1-6 | TRBV18 | NA | 13 | CASSPNENSPLHF | TGTGCCAGCTCACCAAACGAAAATTCACCCCTCCACTTT
NA | TRBJ2-1 | TRBV6-2/TRBV6-3 | TRBD2 | 14 | CASSYWGAGIKQFF | TGTGCCAGTAGTTACTGGGGAGCGGGAATTAAGCAGTTCTTC
NA | TRBJ2-1 | TRBV11-2 | TRBD1 | 17 | CTSSLRQGKRFYNEQFF | TGTACCAGCAGCTTACGACAGGGAAAGAGATTCTACAATGAGCAGTTCTTC
NA | TRBJ2-1 | TRBV28 | NA | 13 | CASSLPPVNQQFF | TGTGCCAGCAGCCTCCCCCCAGTCAACCAGCAGTTCTTC
NA | TRBJ2-1 | TRBV5-1 | NA | 15 | CASSLDGGIYNEQSF | TGCGCCAGCAGCTTGGATGGGGGAATCTACAATGAGCAGTCCTTC
NA | TRBJ2-3 | TRBV4-2 | TRBD2 | 17 | CASSQVGSGTSIDMQYF | TGTGCCAGCAGCCAAGTAGGCTCCGGGACTAGCATAGATATGCAGTATTTT
NA | TRBJ1-1 | TRBV7-9 | NA | 11 | CASRLGGKAFF | TGTGCCAGCAGATTAGGTGGGAAGGCCTTCTTT
many | TRBJ2-7 | TRBV14 | NA | 16 | CASSQDLGGEAYEQYF | TGTGCCAGCAGCCAAGATCTGGGTGGTGAGGCCTACGAGCAGTACTTC
few | TRBJ2-2 | TRBV6-4 | NA | 14 | CASSDSADPGELFF | TGTGCCAGCAGTGACTCGGCGGACCCCGGGGAGCTGTTTTTT
NA | TRBJ1-5 | TRBV6-1 | NA | 16 | CASSEAGEGIDQPQHF | TGTGCCAGCAGTGAAGCTGGAGAGGGCATCGATCAGCCCCAACATTTT
NA | TRBJ2-5 | TRBV6-5 | NA | 12 | CASTSRGYKQYF | TGTGCCAGCACTTCCAGGGGTTACAAGCAATACTTC
many | TRBJ2-5 | TRBV4-1 | NA | 13 | CASSPFPRETQYF | TGCGCCAGCAGCCCATTCCCGAGGGAGACCCAGTACTTC
once | TRBJ2-1 | TRBV12-3/TRBV12-4 | NA | 15 | CACSPGGTAYNEQFF | TGTGCCTGCAGTCCTGGGGGGACAGCTTACAATGAGCAGTTCTTC
NA | TRBJ2-4 | TRBV4-1 | TRBD2 | 18 | CASSLGLSGGPAKNIQYF | TGTGCCAGCAGCCTGGGACTATCGGGAGGGCCGGCCAAAAACATTCAGTACTTC
NA | TRBJ1-6 | TRBV6-6 | NA | 14 | CASTYGTNNSPIHF | TGTGCCAGCACTTACGGGACAAATAATTCACCCATCCACTTT
NA | TRBJ2-5 | TRBV11-2 | TRBD2 | 16 | CASNLGSASGQEIQYF | TGTGCCAGCAACCTAGGATCGGCTAGCGGACAAGAGATCCAGTACTTC
NA | TRBJ2-1 | TRBV5-1 | NA | 15 | CASSLDAYSYNEQFF | TGCGCCAGCAGCTTGGACGCCTACTCCTACAATGAGCAGTTCTTC
many | TRBJ2-3 | TRBV12-3/TRBV12-4 | TRBD2 | 16 | CASSPPGLAATDTQYF | TGTGCCAGCAGCCCGCCCGGCCTAGCGGCCACAGATACGCAGTATTTT
many | TRBJ1-5 | TRBV12-3/TRBV12-4 | NA | 14 | CASSYDNLNQPQHF | TGTGCCAGCAGCTACGACAACCTCAATCAGCCCCAGCATTTT
many | TRBJ2-7 | TRBV11-2 | NA | 14 | CASSRDRTSDEQYF | TGTGCCAGCAGCCGCGACAGGACCTCGGACGAGCAGTACTTC
NA | TRBJ1-3 | TRBV4-2 | TRBD1 | 15 | CPSSPGTVSGNTIYF | TGTCCCAGCAGTCCCGGGACAGTCTCTGGAAACACCATATACTTT
NA | TRBJ2-3 | TRBV7-9 | TRBD1 | 15 | CASSHPTTGLDRQYF | TGTGCCAGCAGCCACCCTACGACAGGGCTGGATAGGCAGTATTTT
NA | TRBJ1-2 | TRBV11-2 | NA | 13 | CTRSLEATSGYTF | TGTACCAGGAGCTTAGAAGCGACATCGGGCTACACCTTC
NA | TRBJ2-4 | TRBV6-5 | TRBD1 | 15 | CACSYGQGARNIQYF | TGTGCATGCAGTTATGGTCAGGGGGCGAGAAACATTCAGTACTTC
NA | TRBJ1-6 | TRBV20-1 | NA | 16 | CSAPGEGSSYNSPLHF | TGCAGTGCACCCGGGGAGGGGAGCTCCTATAATTCACCCCTCCACTTT
NA | TRBJ2-3 | TRBV11-2 | NA | 15 | CASRPTASSIDTLYF | TGTGCCAGCAGGCCGACGGCGTCAAGCATAGATACGCTGTATTTT
NA | TRBJ1-4 | TRBV5-1 | NA | 14 | CASSLGGEMEKLFF | TGCGCCAGCAGCTTGGGGGGCGAGATGGAAAAACTGTTTTTT
NA | TRBJ2-1 | TRBV11-2 | NA | 16 | CASSPLLVGSYNVQFF | TGTGCCAGCAGCCCTCTCCTAGTGGGATCCTACAATGTGCAGTTCTTC
NA | TRBJ1-2 | TRBV5-1 | NA | 15 | CASSPGRPDGYGYTF | TGCGCCAGCAGCCCGGGCAGGCCAGACGGCTATGGCTACACCTTC
NA | TRBJ2-2 | TRBV11-2 | TRBD1 | 15 | CASSPPQGQTGELFF | TGTGCTAGCAGCCCTCCGCAGGGACAGACCGGGGAGCTGTTTTTT
NA | TRBJ1-4 | TRBV12-3/TRBV12-4 | NA | 16 | CASSLIPLRATERLFF | TGTGCCAGCAGTTTGATACCACTACGGGCTACTGAAAGGCTGTTTTTT
once | TRBJ2-7 | TRBV11-3 | TRBD2 | 17 | CASSSPGLAKGQYEQYF | TGTGCCAGCAGCTCACCGGGACTAGCGAAGGGCCAATACGAGCAGTACTTC
many | TRBJ2-7 | TRBV6-1 | NA | 12 | CASGEGHYEQYF | TGTGCCAGCGGGGAGGGACACTACGAGCAGTACTTC
NA | TRBJ2-3 | TRBV29-1 | NA | 12 | CIVGTGADTQYF | TGCATCGTTGGGACCGGGGCAGATACGCAGTATTTT
NA | TRBJ1-6 | TRBV4-2 | NA | 17 | CANSIVRGPVHNSPLHF | TGTGCCAACAGCATAGTCAGAGGGCCTGTCCATAATTCACCCCTCCACTTT
NA | TRBJ2-7 | TRBV7-2 | NA | 14 | CASSHGPGYYEQYF | TGTGCCAGCAGCCACGGACCCGGTTACTACGAGCAGTACTTC
NA | TRBJ2-7 | TRBV11-2 | NA | 12 | CTSSLESYEQYF | TGTACCAGCAGCCTCGAATCCTACGAGCAGTACTTC